This T cell receptor (beta chain) was captured by sequencing in a study of cytomegalovirus exposure and HLA in healthy donors. This clone has a single count. Antigen specificity is unknown. Other DNA sequences in the same sample also yield this CDR3. The CDR3 loop spans 16 amino acids. V was clipped by 6 bases and J by 1 base; unmatched bases: 8. CDR1 SGHVS and CDR2 FNYEAQ come from the germline V gene. General study results and limits: Judged likely to be a sequencing artifact was a cluster of highly shared sequence variants.

PCR was performed using 60 Vbeta and 13 Jbeta primers. In the original analysis: A later analysis counted approximately 80 million unique TCR beta chains, some 12 million shared. The repertoire was sequenced with immunoSEQ multiplex PCR; TCRdb's copy has only in-frame clones and lacks some. The D gene and trimming were derived from the DNA, and the V and J assignments and clone size from that table. This table holds under 30,000 clones, 60% to 80% found once. The sample taken for sequencing was PBMCs. The chain employs TRBV7-6 and TRBJ2-2; 7 bases map to TRBD1. The receptor comes from a male donor in good health and CMV-seronegative. The DNA of the CDR3 is TGTGCCAGCAGAATAACCGGGACAGAGAACACCGGGGAGCTGTTTTTT. This encodes CASRITGTENTGELFF. The complete variable domain, with remaining parts taken from reference TRBV7-6 and TRBJ2-2, reads GAGVSQSPRYKVTKRGQDVALRCDPISGHVSLYWYRQALGQGPEFLTYFNYEAQQDKSGLPNDRFSAERPEGSISTLTIQRTEQRDSAMYRCASRITGTENTGELFFGEGSRLTVL.